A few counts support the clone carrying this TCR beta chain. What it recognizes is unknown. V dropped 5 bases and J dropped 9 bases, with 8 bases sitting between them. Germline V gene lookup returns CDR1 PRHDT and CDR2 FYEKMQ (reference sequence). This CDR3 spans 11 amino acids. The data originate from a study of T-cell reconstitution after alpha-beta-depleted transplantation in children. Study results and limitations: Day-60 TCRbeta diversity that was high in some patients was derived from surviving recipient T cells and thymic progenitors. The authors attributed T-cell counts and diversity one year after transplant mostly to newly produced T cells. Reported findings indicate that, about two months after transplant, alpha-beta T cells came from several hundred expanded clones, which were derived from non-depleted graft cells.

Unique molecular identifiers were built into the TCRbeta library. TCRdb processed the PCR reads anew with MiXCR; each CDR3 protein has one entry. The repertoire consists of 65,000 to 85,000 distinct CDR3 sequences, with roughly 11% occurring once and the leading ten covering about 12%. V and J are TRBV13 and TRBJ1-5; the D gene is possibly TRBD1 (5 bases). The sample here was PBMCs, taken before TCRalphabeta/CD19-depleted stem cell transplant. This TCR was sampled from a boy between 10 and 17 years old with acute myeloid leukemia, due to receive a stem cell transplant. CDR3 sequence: CASSGGVPQHF. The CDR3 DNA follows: TGTGCCAGCAGCGGGGGGGTGCCCCAGCATTTT. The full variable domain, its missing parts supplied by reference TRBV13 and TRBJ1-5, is AAGVIQSPRHLIKEKRETATLKCYPIPRHDTVYWYQQGPGQDPQFLISFYEKMQSDKGSIPDRFSAQQFSDYHSELNMSSLELGDSALYFCASSGGVPQHFGDGTRLSIL.